Reported below is one TCR beta chain. What it binds is not known. The sample belongs to a study of beta chain features in type 1 diabetes. Study context: Patients shared similar age, gender and cell yields with healthy donors. The number of sorted cells examined across all samples was around 99 million. Study observations and caveats: Insertions at VDJ junctions were less frequent in type 1 diabetes patients. These patients also deleted more nucleotides at the same junctions.

CDR1 and CDR2 (germline): LGHNA, YSLEER. The CDR3 totals 15 residues. With V trimmed by 4 bases and J by 6 bases, 3 bases remained unmatched. Expressed TCRB transcripts were sequenced after all isolated RNA was converted to cDNA. Several million reads on average were seen across naive, central memory and regulatory T cell samples. The method was immunoSEQ multiplex PCR; TCRdb's version includes in-frame clones alone and lacks a portion of them. The table includes 350,000 to 450,000 clones, about 15% detected once. The chain recombines TRBV4-3 with TRBJ2-1, with 13 bases matching TRBD2. The origin of this receptor is a man aged 25-45 years in good health. What was sequenced was naive CD4+ T cells from blood. The CDR3 loop reads CASSPLAGGGNEQFF. DNA of the CDR3: TGCGCCAGCAGCCCACTAGCGGGAGGGGGCAATGAGCAGTTCTTC.